One and the same sample provided the 32 T cell receptor beta chains below, sequenced in a study of blood T cell repertoires in COVID-19. TCRdb keeps only in-frame clones here, not all; method: immunoSEQ multiplex PCR. The sample shows about 130,000 clones, around 89% of them seen only once. What was sequenced was peripheral blood. All receptors derive from a man in his fifties or sixties with acute or convalescent COVID-19.

J is TRBJ1-1 and V is TRBV6-1; 7 positions agree with TRBD1. Per the germline V gene, CDR1 is MNHNS and CDR2 is SASEGT. V was clipped by 1 base and J by 2 bases; unmatched bases: 7. The CDR3 length is 16 residues. CDR3 sequence reads: CASSEDRGGYNTEAFF. CDR3 in DNA: TGTGCCAGCAGTGAAGACAGGGGAGGTTACAACACTGAAGCTTTCTTT.

This chain connects TRBV11-3 to TRBJ1-1; D is unclear. Per the germline V gene, CDR1 is SGHNT and CDR2 is YENEEA. Trimming removed 0 bases from V and 1 base from J, with 6 bases in between. This CDR3 region has 14 residues. The CDR3: CASSLDAGNTEAFF. CDR3 nucleotides: TGTGCCAGCAGCTTAGACGCAGGGAACACTGAAGCTTTCTTT. The full variable domain, completed using reference TRBV11-3 and TRBJ1-1, is EAGVVQSPRYKIIEKKQPVAFWCNPISGHNTLYWYLQNLGQGPELLIRYENEEAVDDSQLPKDRFSAERLKGVDSTLKIQPAELGDSAVYLCASSLDAGNTEAFFGQGTRLTVV.

The V call is TRBV24-1, the J call TRBJ1-1, with 10 bases matching TRBD1. The CDR3 spans 15 residues. The germline V gene has CDR1 KGHDR and CDR2 SFDVKD. V lost 5 bases, J lost 3 bases, and 5 bases stayed unmatched. The CDR3 loop is CATSGSGTGDTEAFF. The CDR3 DNA follows: TGTGCCACCAGTGGATCGGGGACAGGGGACACTGAAGCTTTCTTT.

The J gene is TRBJ1-1, the V gene TRBV6-6; TRBD1 matches at 11 bases. Germline values: CDR1 MNHNY, CDR2 SVGAGI (reference sequence). V gave up 2 bases and J gave up 5 bases; unmatched junction bases: 7. The CDR3 sequence is 16 residues long. The CDR3 DNA sequence: TGTGCCAGCAGTTACGAGGGACAGGGGGTTTCAACTGAAGCTTTCTTT. Translating it yields CASSYEGQGVSTEAFF.

V usage is TRBV7-3 and J usage is TRBJ1-1; D unclear. CDR3 size: 13 residues. Germline CDR1 reads SGHTA; CDR2 reads FQGTGA. The V end was cut by 3 bases, the J end by 4 bases, with 9 bases between. This CDR3 reads CASSFSKSTEAFF. The DNA of the CDR3 is TGTGCCAGCAGCTTTTCAAAGAGCACTGAAGCTTTCTTT.

V gene TRBV19 combines with J gene TRBJ1-5, with D possibly matching TRBD1 (6 bases). The CDR3 runs 13 residues. Germline V gene data show CDR1 as LNHDA and CDR2 as SQIVND (reference sequence). The V gene lost 4 bases and the J gene lost 7 bases, with 11 bases spanning the gap. Here the CDR3 reads CASSTGTPQPQHF. The CDR3, as DNA: TGTGCCAGTAGTACTGGGACACCCCAGCCCCAGCATTTT. The variable domain in full, completed from reference TRBV19 and TRBJ1-5, reads DGGITQSPKYLFRKEGQNVTLSCEQNLNHDAMYWYRQDPGQGLRLIYYSQIVNDFQKGDIAEGYSVSREKKESFPLTVTSAQKNPTAFYLCASSTGTPQPQHFGDGTRLSIL.

The chain links TRBV11-2 to TRBJ2-7, with TRBD2 matching over 9 bases. This CDR3 region has 15 residues. The germline gives CDR1 SGHAT, CDR2 FQNNGV. V shed 3 bases, J shed 5 bases, and the junction held 8 bases outside the gene matches. This CDR3 is CASSFDLAGIDEQYF. The CDR3 DNA is TGTGCCAGCAGCTTCGATCTAGCGGGAATCGACGAGCAGTACTTC.

V is TRBV28 and J is TRBJ1-6, with a possible D match to TRBD1 (6 bases). The germline CDR1 and CDR2 sequences are MDHEN and SYDVKM. This CDR3 region has 15 residues. V was cut by 11 bases and J by 4 bases, with 18 bases left in between. CDR3 sequence reads: CAGKGQQTYNSPLHF. The CDR3 DNA sequence: TGTGCCGGAAAAGGACAGCAGACTTATAATTCACCCCTCCACTTT.

This chain uses TRBV6-6 with TRBJ1-3; D call uncertain. Germline V gene sequence: CDR1 MNHNY, CDR2 SVGAGI (reference sequence). The CDR3 consists of 15 residues. The ends were cut back, 6 bases at V and 0 bases at J, with 12 bases in the middle. This chain's CDR3 is CASSSHQVSGNTIYF. The CDR3 nucleotides are TGTGCCAGCAGCTCCCATCAGGTCTCTGGAAACACCATATATTTT.

This chain links TRBV13 with TRBJ2-1; D might be TRBD2 (5 bases). CDR1 is PRHDT, CDR2 FYEKMQ, per germline (reference sequence). This CDR3 contains 17 residues. V lost 4 bases, J lost 7 bases, and 23 bases lay in between. This CDR3 is CASSSDPTLRAENEQFF. The CDR3 DNA is TGTGCCAGCAGCTCCGACCCTACGCTAAGAGCGGAAAATGAGCAGTTCTTC.

This clone was seen a few times. The DNA of the CDR3 is TGCGCCAGCAGCATCGGGTTGTTTGGCACTGAAGCTTTCTTT. It encodes CASSIGLFGTEAFF. The chain joins TRBV5-1 to TRBJ1-1; D is unresolved. CDR1 and CDR2 (germline): SGHRS, YFSETQ. The CDR3 contains 14 residues. The germline V and J ends were trimmed by 4 bases and 4 bases, with 14 bases remaining between them.

The chain is built from TRBV11-2 and TRBJ2-1, with 12 positions matching TRBD2. Germline V gene sequence: CDR1 SGHAT, CDR2 FQNNGV. J lost 8 bases, V lost 3 bases, and 8 bases had no gene match. The CDR3 spans 16 residues. The DNA of the CDR3 is TGTGCCAGCAGCTTCATCTCGGGACTAGCGGGCCATGAGCAGTTCTTC. As protein: CASSFISGLAGHEQFF. Supplemented by reference TRBV11-2 and TRBJ2-1, the full variable domain reads EAGVAQSPRYKIIEKRQSVAFWCNPISGHATLYWYQQILGQGPKLLIQFQNNGVVDDSQLPKDRFSAERLKGVDSTLKIQPAKLEDSAVYLCASSFISGLAGHEQFFGPGTRLTVL.

The chain uses TRBV5-1 and TRBJ2-3; 12 bases align to TRBD2. The length of the CDR3 is 16 residues. Germline-derived CDR1 and CDR2 are SGHRS and YFSETQ. The trim removed 0 bases at V and 2 bases at J, leaving 1 base unmatched. CDR3 nucleotide sequence: TGCGCCAGCAGCTTGGGGACTAGCGGGGTCACAGATACGCAGTATTTT. It is translated as CASSLGTSGVTDTQYF.

The chain is built from TRBV7-9 and TRBJ1-3; D unclear. V lost 0 bases to trimming and J lost 7 bases, with 13 bases between them. The V gene's germline CDR1 is SEHNR and CDR2 FQNEAQ (reference sequence). CDR3 length equals 15 residues. CDR3 residues: CASSLASGLWNTIYF. For the CDR3, the DNA is TGTGCCAGCAGCTTAGCGTCCGGGTTGTGGAACACCATATATTTT.

V usage is TRBV3-1 (or the pseudogene TRBV3-2) and J usage is TRBJ1-4, with 10 bases aligning to TRBD1. The V segment lost 5 bases and the J segment 8 bases; nucleotides outside the gene matches: 5. Germline CDR1 is LGHDT and CDR2 is YNNKEL (reference sequence). This CDR3 has 14 residues. CDR3 nucleotide sequence: TGTGCCAGCAGCACCCGGGACAGGGGAGAAAAACTGTTTTTT. Residues: CASSTRDRGEKLFF.

This chain joins TRBV28 and TRBJ2-2; TRBD2 agrees at 9 bases. Germline CDR1 MDHEN, CDR2 SYDVKM. The CDR3 consists of 18 residues. Trimming removed 5 bases from V and 5 bases from J; junction bases left unmatched: 15. For the CDR3, the DNA is TGTGCCAGCAGTCCAAGGAGGGTTGGCGGGAGGGCAACCGGGGAGCTGTTTTTT. Residues: CASSPRRVGGRATGELFF.

The chain has TRBV5-1 and TRBJ1-6, with D tentatively TRBD1 (5 bases). This CDR3 contains 15 residues. From germline, CDR1 is SGHRS and CDR2 YFSETQ. Trimming shortened V by 0 bases and J by 6 bases, and 10 bases separated the two germline ends. CDR3 protein: CASSLDQGGNSPLHF. Written as DNA, the CDR3 is TGCGCCAGCAGCTTGGATCAGGGAGGTAATTCACCCCTCCACTTT.

The chain joins TRBV6-5 to TRBJ1-2, with D tentatively TRBD1 (6 bases). Germline CDR1 and CDR2: MNHEY and SVGAGI. The CDR3 spans 15 residues. Trimming shortened V by 5 bases and J by 4 bases, and 17 bases separated the two germline ends. CDR3 amino acids: CASSTGPSNPYGYTF. The CDR3 region has the DNA TGTGCCAGCAGTACAGGGCCATCGAACCCCTATGGCTACACCTTC.

The chain joins TRBV25-1 to TRBJ1-1, with 8 bases lining up with TRBD1. Germline V lookup: CDR1 MGHDK, CDR2 SYGVNS. V shed 4 bases, J shed 8 bases, and the junction held 9 bases outside the gene matches. The CDR3 is made up of 14 amino acids. CDR3 coding DNA: TGTGCCAGCAGTGGCCTGACAGGGGAGTGGGAAGCTTTCTTT. Translation: CASSGLTGEWEAFF.

This clone was detected once. The chain employs TRBV18 and TRBJ2-5; tentatively, D is TRBD1 (6 bases). The CDR3 sequence is 16 residues long. V was pared by 2 bases and J by 4 bases, with 17 bases between. Germline V gene data show CDR1 as KGHSH and CDR2 as LQKENI. The CDR3 DNA reads TGTGCCAGCTCACCATTATCGGGACACGATTTAGAGACCCAGTACTTC. This translates into CASSPLSGHDLETQYF.

The chain carries TRBV18 and TRBJ1-2; 11 nucleotides align to TRBD1. CDR3 length equals 15 residues. The germline CDR1 and CDR2 sequences are KGHSH and LQKENI. V dropped 6 bases and J dropped 5; count of bases not matched to a gene: 8. CDR3 amino acids: CASSHGGQGAYGYTF. For the CDR3, the DNA is TGTGCCAGCTCCCATGGAGGACAGGGGGCGTATGGCTACACCTTC.

This chain connects TRBV7-8 to TRBJ2-2; TRBD1 might be the D (6 bases). V lost 2 bases and J lost 5, with 24 bases in between. Germline V CDR1 and CDR2: SGHVS, FQNEAQ. The CDR3 runs 19 residues. The CDR3 spells CASSLSLGRGKNPTGELFF. In nucleotides, the CDR3 is TGTGCCAGCAGCTTATCCCTAGGCAGGGGCAAAAACCCAACCGGGGAGCTGTTTTTT. The full variable domain, completed using reference TRBV7-8 and TRBJ2-2, is GAGVSQSPRYKVAKRGQDVALRCDPISGHVSLFWYQQALGQGPEFLTYFQNEAQLDKSGLPSDRFFAERPEGSVSTLKIQRTQQEDSAVYLCASSLSLGRGKNPTGELFFGEGSRLTVL.

The rearrangement links TRBV5-4 to TRBJ1-2; perhaps TRBD1 as D (6 bases). Germline assignment: CDR1 SGHNT and CDR2 YYREEE (reference sequence). CDR3 length: 12 amino acids. V was cut by 2 bases and J by 10 bases, with 12 bases left in between. The CDR3 DNA sequence: TGTGCCAGCAGCTTAGAAGACAGGACCTACACCTTC. Protein: CASSLEDRTYTF.

The V and J genes are TRBV28 and TRBJ1-2, with D unclear. The CDR3 covers 12 residues. The germline V gene encodes CDR1 MDHEN and CDR2 SYDVKM. Trimming cost V 6 bases and J 4 bases, with 9 bases left between them. The CDR3 loop is CASRSVLYGYTF. DNA of the CDR3: TGTGCCAGCAGATCAGTCCTCTATGGCTACACCTTC.

About this clone itself: The sample contains more than one DNA sequence encoding this CDR3. This chain joins TRBV19 and TRBJ1-2; D is perhaps TRBD1 (6 bases). V was clipped by 3 bases and J by 4 bases, with 15 bases between them. The germline V gene encodes CDR1 LNHDA and CDR2 SQIVND (reference sequence). CDR3 length: 15 amino acids. The CDR3 here is CASSISAGQIYGYTF. CDR3 DNA: TGTGCCAGTAGTATTTCGGCTGGACAGATCTATGGCTACACCTTC.

The V and J genes are TRBV2 and TRBJ1-6; 8 bases agree with TRBD1. This CDR3 contains 14 residues. Germline V lookup: CDR1 SNHLY, CDR2 FYNNEI. V gave up 6 bases and J gave up 7 bases; unmatched junction bases: 5. The CDR3, as DNA: TGTGCCAGCAGACCCGACAGGGGAAATTCACCCCTCCACTTT. It yields the protein CASRPDRGNSPLHF. Variable domain in full (rest from reference TRBV2 and TRBJ1-6): EPEVTQTPSHQVTQMGQEVILRCVPISNHLYFYWYRQILGQKVEFLVSFYNNEISEKSEIFDDQFSVERPDGSNFTLKIRSTKLEDSAMYFCASRPDRGNSPLHFGNGTRLTVT.

The V and J genes are TRBV19 and TRBJ1-5, with 9 bases matching TRBD1. Germline V CDR1 and CDR2: LNHDA, SQIVND (reference sequence). The ends lost 2 bases at V and 10 bases at J; junction bases unmatched: 9. CDR3 length: 15 amino acids. CDR3 region: CASSISTGGISPQHF. In DNA, the CDR3 is TGTGCCAGTAGTATATCGACAGGGGGGATCAGCCCCCAGCATTTT.

This clone has ten or more counts. The V gene is TRBV10-2, the J gene TRBJ2-5; 7 nucleotides agree with TRBD2. This CDR3 comprises 14 residues. Germline assignment: CDR1 WSHSY and CDR2 SAAADI. After removal of 8 bases from V and 9 bases from J, the junction contained 15 bases not matched to a gene. CDR3 region: CASGFSAGQPAQYF. CDR3 nucleotides: TGCGCCAGCGGGTTCTCAGCGGGGCAGCCGGCCCAGTACTTC.

J is TRBJ2-3 and V is TRBV11-2, with 10 positions matching TRBD2. The CDR3 is 16 amino acids. V shed 3 bases and J 0 bases; nucleotides not matched to a gene: 3. Germline V gene lookup returns CDR1 SGHAT and CDR2 FQNNGV. The CDR3 region is CASSFMTSGSTDTQYF. CDR3 sequence (DNA): TGTGCCAGCAGCTTCATGACTAGCGGGAGCACAGATACGCAGTATTTT. Full variable domain (missing parts from reference TRBV11-2 and TRBJ2-3): EAGVAQSPRYKIIEKRQSVAFWCNPISGHATLYWYQQILGQGPKLLIQFQNNGVVDDSQLPKDRFSAERLKGVDSTLKIQPAKLEDSAVYLCASSFMTSGSTDTQYFGPGTRLTVL.

The chain recombines TRBV19 with TRBJ1-1; possibly TRBD1 for D (5 bases). Deletions cut 3 bases from V and 2 bases from J, with 10 bases between. In germline, CDR1 is LNHDA, CDR2 SQIVND (reference sequence). This CDR3 spans 14 amino acids. The DNA for the CDR3 is TGTGCCAGTAGTATGGGCAGGGCCAACACTGAAGCTTTCTTT. Translated: CASSMGRANTEAFF.

This clone was seen a single time. This chain links TRBV3-1 (or the pseudogene TRBV3-2) with TRBJ2-1; TRBD2 matches at 9 bases. The length of the CDR3 is 13 residues. V shed 4 bases, J shed 7 bases, and the junction held 2 bases outside the gene matches. Germline assignment: CDR1 LGHDT and CDR2 YNNKEL (reference sequence). DNA for the CDR3: TGTGCCAGCAGCCCGAGCGGGAGGAATGAGCAGTTCTTC. Residues: CASSPSGRNEQFF.

This clone has just a few counts. The chain employs TRBV4-2 and TRBJ1-5; TRBD1 aligns across 7 bases. The germline gives CDR1 LGHNA, CDR2 YNFKEQ. The CDR3 has 15 amino acids. The J segment lost 3 bases and the V segment lost 4 bases, leaving 6 bases of the junction unmatched. The CDR3 nucleotides read TGTGCCAGCAGCCTGTCAGGGGGACCCAATCAGCCCCAGCATTTT. Encoded protein: CASSLSGGPNQPQHF.